This T cell receptor beta chain was observed in a study of blood T cell repertoires in COVID-19. Overall study: Researchers got acute and convalescent COVID-19 samples from the United States, Italy and Spain.

The method was immunoSEQ multiplex PCR; TCRdb's version includes in-frame clones alone and lacks a portion of them. The sample shows approximately 210,000 clones, 82% of them seen only once. From germline, CDR1 is SQVTM and CDR2 ANQGSEA. Trimming cost V 6 bases and J 4 bases, with 10 bases left between them. The CDR3 has 13 amino acids. Recruitment covered about two dozen US areas and drew participants whose ages spanned roughly 18 to 100 years. This chain uses TRBV29-1 with TRBJ2-6, with a weak D call TRBD1 (5 bases). Sequenced material: PBMCs or T cells enriched from blood (not recorded which). This TCR was recovered from a man in his forties who had recovered from COVID-19. This chain's CDR3 is CSVDSPGANVLTF. The CDR3 nucleotides are TGCAGCGTAGACAGCCCCGGGGCCAACGTCCTGACTTTC.